Below, 21 T cell receptor beta chains from the same sample are listed, as sequenced in a study of memory CD4+ T cells and cytomegalovirus serostatus. Single viable CD3+CD4+CD8-CD45RO+ cells were sorted as the memory CD4+ T cells. Measured with immunoSEQ multiplex PCR; TCRdb has only the in-frame clones, and not every one. Of tens of thousands of clones listed, more than 65% are singletons. Sequenced: memory CD4+ T cells from blood. These receptors came from an adult in good health and CMV-seronegative.

In DNA form, the CDR3 reads TGCGCCAGCAGCTTGGGGGGTTTGGATAGCAATCAGCCCCAGCATTTT. It is translated as CASSLGGLDSNQPQHF. The rearrangement joins TRBV5-1 to TRBJ1-5; no definite D call. This CDR3 comprises 16 residues. V was cut by 0 bases and J by 0 bases, with 10 bases left in between. Germline CDR1 is SGHRS and CDR2 is YFSETQ.

The J gene is TRBJ2-3, the V gene TRBV6-5; 8 positions agree with TRBD2. This CDR3 spans 15 amino acids. CDR1 MNHEY and CDR2 SVGAGI come from the germline V gene. With V trimmed by 6 bases and J by 6 bases, 11 bases remained unmatched. The CDR3 coding sequence is TGTGCCAGCAGAAATAGCGGGGCCTCGATTGATACGCAGTATTTT. This encodes CASRNSGASIDTQYF.

The chain couples TRBV28 to TRBJ2-3; TRBD2 is a possible D gene (7 bases). The ends were cut back, 3 bases at V and 14 bases at J, with 15 bases in the middle. CDR3 length equals 12 residues. The germline gives CDR1 MDHEN, CDR2 SYDVKM. CDR3 loop: CASSFGGGGWYF. CDR3 in DNA: TGTGCCAGCAGTTTTGGAGGGGGGGGTTGGTATTTT.

V and J are TRBV30 and TRBJ1-2; a weak D match, TRBD1 (5 bases). V dropped 6 bases and J dropped 0 bases, with 11 bases sitting between them. The CDR3 has 13 amino acids. Germline assignment: CDR1 GTSNPN and CDR2 SVGIG (reference sequence). CDR3 nucleotides: TGTGCCTGCAGACAGCCTGCTAACTATGGCTACACCTTC. Translated, it gives CACRQPANYGYTF.

This clone was found once. The CDR3 region has the DNA TGTGCCAGCAGCCAGGGGAGCTCCTACGAGCAGTACTTC. Amino acid sequence: CASSQGSSYEQYF. The V and J genes are TRBV7-9 and TRBJ2-7; D possibly corresponds to TRBD1 (6 bases). Germline CDR1 and CDR2: SEHNR and FQNEAQ (reference sequence). The V end was cut by 5 bases, the J end by 0 bases, with 8 bases between. This CDR3 is built from 13 residues.

This chain joins TRBV2 and TRBJ2-2; possible D gene TRBD1, 6 bases. The CDR3 totals 14 residues. Trimming removed 7 bases at V and 3 bases at J, with 12 bases between. Germline-derived CDR1 and CDR2 are SNHLY and FYNNEI. CDR3 in amino acids: CASNRDTHTGELFF. The DNA for the CDR3 is TGTGCCAGCAACAGGGACACCCACACCGGGGAGCTGTTTTTT.

This chain links TRBV5-1 with TRBJ2-2; 9 positions agree with TRBD1. The V segment lost 3 bases and the J segment 4 bases; nucleotides outside the gene matches: 4. Per the germline V gene, CDR1 is SGHRS and CDR2 is YFSETQ. The CDR3 contains 15 residues. DNA for the CDR3: TGCGCCAGCAGCTCAGGACAGGGGACCACCGGGGAGCTGTTTTTT. Its protein is CASSSGQGTTGELFF.

The gene calls are TRBV2 and TRBJ2-1, with 7 bases aligning to TRBD1. The CDR3 extends over 15 amino acids. Losses at the gene ends were 8 bases for V and 6 bases for J; bases not matched to a gene: 13. Germline loops: CDR1 SNHLY, CDR2 FYNNEI. CDR3: CASATGAPFGNEQFF. The CDR3 region has the DNA TGTGCCAGCGCTACAGGGGCCCCCTTTGGCAATGAGCAGTTCTTC.

The chain couples TRBV21-1 to TRBJ2-2; the D segment call TRBD1 is taken from the table without a DNA check. TRBV21-1 counts as a pseudogene. The CDR3 has 15 residues. Here the CDR3 DNA reads TGTGCCAGATTTTCCGGGACACTCTACACCGGGGAGCTGTTTTTT. Translation gives CARFSGTLYTGELFF.

The chain recombines TRBV7-9 with TRBJ2-7; D is unclear. V was pared by 4 bases and J by 2 bases, with 9 bases between. Germline V gene sequence: CDR1 SEHNR, CDR2 FQNEAQ (reference sequence). CDR3 length: 13 residues. The CDR3 is CASSSFTTYEQYF. Here the CDR3 DNA reads TGTGCCAGCAGCTCCTTTACAACCTACGAGCAGTACTTC.

The V call is TRBV5-5, the J call TRBJ1-1; D is ambiguous. Looked up from germline, CDR1 is SGHKS and CDR2 is YYEKEE (reference sequence). This CDR3 is 14 amino acids long. V was clipped by 4 bases and J by 0 bases, with 10 bases between them. In DNA, the CDR3 is TGTGCCAGCAGCCGGGATCACATGAACACTGAAGCTTTCTTT. This codes for CASSRDHMNTEAFF.

V is TRBV10-1 and J is TRBJ1-1; maybe TRBD1 (6 bases). Trimming left V 2 bases short and J 6 bases short, with 10 bases between. Germline V CDR1 and CDR2: WNHNN, SYGVQD (reference sequence). The CDR3 covers 13 residues. This CDR3 is CASSEQQGAEAFF. For the CDR3, the DNA is TGCGCCAGCAGTGAGCAACAGGGAGCTGAAGCTTTCTTT.

This clone has just one count. The J gene is TRBJ2-1, the V gene TRBV29-1; D ambiguous. V was trimmed by 3 bases and J by 8 bases, leaving 8 bases between them. The CDR3 is 11 residues long. Germline V lookup: CDR1 SQVTM, CDR2 ANQGSEA. The CDR3 DNA sequence: TGCAGCGTTGAGACATTCGATGAGCAGTTCTTC. Residues: CSVETFDEQFF.

Details on this clone: The same CDR3 also results from other DNA sequences found in this sample. The chain links TRBV5-4 to TRBJ2-5, with a weak D call TRBD2 (5 bases). V lost 0 bases to trimming and J lost 2 bases, with 8 bases between them. Germline V CDR1 and CDR2: SGHNT, YYREEE (reference sequence). The CDR3 runs to 14 residues. The CDR3 bases are TGTGCCAGCAGCTTGGAAAGCGGACAAGAGACCCAGTACTTC. Translated: CASSLESGQETQYF.

This chain uses TRBV5-6 with TRBJ2-1; 9 positions agree with TRBD2. The V segment lost 5 bases and the J segment 7 bases; nucleotides outside the gene matches: 10. The CDR3 is 15 residues long. Germline-derived CDR1 and CDR2 are SGHDT and YYEEEE. The CDR3 DNA follows: TGTGCCAGCAGTAACGGCGGGGGGGCCTTGAATGAGCAGTTCTTC. Translation gives CASSNGGGALNEQFF. The full variable domain, its missing parts supplied by reference TRBV5-6 and TRBJ2-1, is DAGVTQSPTHLIKTRGQQVTLRCSPKSGHDTVSWYQQALGQGPQFIFQYYEEEERQRGNFPDRFSGHQFPNYSSELNVNALLLGDSALYLCASSNGGGALNEQFFGPGTRLTVL.

This clone was detected a few times. The rearrangement links TRBV7-9 to TRBJ1-4; possible D gene TRBD1, 6 bases. The CDR3 totals 15 residues. Trimming shortened V by 5 bases and J by 2 bases, and 12 bases separated the two germline ends. Germline values: CDR1 SEHNR, CDR2 FQNEAQ (reference sequence). CDR3 protein: CASSQGPTTNEKLFF. The CDR3 DNA reads as TGTGCCAGCAGCCAGGGGCCAACTACTAATGAAAAACTGTTTTTT. Filled out from reference TRBV7-9 and TRBJ1-4, the complete variable domain reads DTGVSQNPRHKITKRGQNVTFRCDPISEHNRLYWYRQTLGQGPEFLTYFQNEAQLEKSRLLSDRFSAERPKGSFSTLEIQRTEQGDSAMYLCASSQGPTTNEKLFFGSGTQLSVL.

V and J are TRBV18 and TRBJ2-3; D not resolved. The germline V gene has CDR1 KGHSH and CDR2 LQKENI. Trimming left V 4 bases short and J 1 base short, with 6 bases between. The CDR3 has 13 amino acids. The DNA of the CDR3 is TGTGCCAGCTCACGCCACGGCACAGATACGCAGTATTTT. This encodes CASSRHGTDTQYF.

The chain combines TRBV11-3 with TRBJ2-1; D perhaps matches TRBD2 (5 bases). Germline V gives CDR1 SGHNT, CDR2 YENEEA. V was shortened by 5 bases and J by 11 bases, with 22 bases between the two germline ends. The CDR3 covers 15 residues. The CDR3 region has the DNA TGTGCCAGCAGCACGGGCGGGCAGGTTACCCCCCAGCAGTTCTTC. As protein: CASSTGGQVTPQQFF. Supplemented by reference TRBV11-3 and TRBJ2-1, the full variable domain reads EAGVVQSPRYKIIEKKQPVAFWCNPISGHNTLYWYLQNLGQGPELLIRYENEEAVDDSQLPKDRFSAERLKGVDSTLKIQPAELGDSAVYLCASSTGGQVTPQQFFGPGTRLTVL.

This sequence joins TRBV7-2 and TRBJ1-1, with D possibly being TRBD1 (5 bases). Germline loops: CDR1 SGHTA, CDR2 FQGNSA. CDR3 size: 13 residues. Trimming pared 4 bases from V and 5 bases from J, leaving 11 bases between. The CDR3 region is CASSWRRGTEAFF. In DNA form, the CDR3 reads TGTGCCAGCAGCTGGCGAAGGGGTACTGAAGCTTTCTTT. Supplemented by reference TRBV7-2 and TRBJ1-1, the full variable domain reads GAGVSQSPSNKVTEKGKDVELRCDPISGHTALYWYRQSLGQGLEFLIYFQGNSAPDKSGLPSDRFSAERTGGSVSTLTIQRTQQEDSAVYLCASSWRRGTEAFFGQGTRLTVV.

V gene TRBV2 combines with J gene TRBJ2-1; the D gene is possibly TRBD2 (6 bases). V was clipped by 3 bases and J by 4 bases, with 13 bases between them. The CDR3 consists of 15 residues. CDR1 SNHLY and CDR2 FYNNEI come from the germline V gene. The CDR3 reads CASSEGWGTYNEQFF. The DNA of the CDR3 is TGTGCCAGCAGTGAGGGGTGGGGGACTTACAATGAGCAGTTCTTC.

V is TRBV7-9 and J is TRBJ1-6; 9 bases agree with TRBD1. The CDR3 sequence is 14 residues long. Germline values: CDR1 SEHNR, CDR2 FQNEAQ (reference sequence). J was trimmed by 14 bases and V by 1 base; bases with no gene match: 6. The CDR3 nucleotides read TGTGCCAGCAGCTTAGAAAGGACAGGGGCTTCCCTCCACTTT. Residues: CASSLERTGASLHF. Full variable domain (missing parts from reference TRBV7-9 and TRBJ1-6): DTGVSQNPRHKITKRGQNVTFRCDPISEHNRLYWYRQTLGQGPEFLTYFQNEAQLEKSRLLSDRFSAERPKGSFSTLEIQRTEQGDSAMYLCASSLERTGASLHFGNGTRLTVT.